This T cell receptor (beta chain) was sequenced for a study of OX40 agonist ivuxolimab in advanced cancers. Study background: Ivuxolimab, which is an agonistic anti-OX40 (CD134) antibody, was administered to the patients. Each dose-escalation patient presented with hepatocellular carcinoma, melanoma, renal cell or head and neck cancer. Cohort: 80% to 85% men, mean age about 60, aged about 23 to 79.

As regards this clone: Its target is unknown.

Method: immunoSEQ multiplex PCR; TCRdb's copy keeps in-frame clones and lacks some. The table lists under 75,000 clones, around nine tenths of them singletons, with approximately 2% in the top ten. Study conclusions and caveats: With doses of 0.1-3.0 mg/kg, partial responders showed among the lowest clonal expansion.

V gave up 8 bases and J gave up 8 bases, with 12 bases separating them. Germline-derived CDR1 and CDR2 are MNHNS and SASEGT. This CDR3 region has 11 residues. The sequence came from an adult with an advanced solid tumor such as melanoma, head and neck, liver or kidney cancer. This specimen was CD4+ or CD8+ T cells sorted from blood, taken in a trial of the OX40 agonist ivuxolimab. The chain combines TRBV6-1 with TRBJ1-2, with D possibly matching TRBD1 (5 bases). CDR3 protein: CASGRTTGYTF. The CDR3 DNA follows: TGTGCCAGCGGGAGGACAACGGGCTACACCTTC.